The clone carrying this T cell receptor (beta chain) was counted many times. This CDR3 spans 14 amino acids. The trim removed 2 bases at V and 6 bases at J, leaving 6 bases unmatched. The V gene's germline CDR1 is SEHNR and CDR2 FQNEAQ (reference sequence). RNA transcripts provided the template for amplifying TCR beta CDR3 regions. Second-round multiplex PCR came after first-round RT-PCR with HTBI primers. One entry per CDR3 protein results from TCRdb running MiXCR on the multiplex PCR reads. The sample lists about 400,000 distinct CDR3 sequences, about 17% occurring once. The sample comes from a study of Graves' ophthalmopathy and Graves' hyperthyroidism.

The origin of this receptor is a woman aged 18-29 years with Graves' ophthalmopathy. This chain uses TRBV7-9 with TRBJ2-7; the match to TRBD1 covers 8 bases. Sequencing used peripheral blood. In DNA, the CDR3 is TGTGCCAGCAGCTTACCCGACAGGGGACGCGAGCAGTACTTC. Protein product: CASSLPDRGREQYF.